These 32 T cell receptor beta chains originate from one sample sequenced in a study of identical twins. Each CDR3 protein is one row after TCRdb ran MiXCR on the 5' RACE reads. This sample has 500,000 to 600,000 distinct CDR3 sequences, with roughly 21% found just once. This sample was shared with a second study, whose subject was T cells expressing NK-cell markers.

The sample was CD4+ T cells sorted from blood. The receptors shown here come from a young woman in good health.

The chain couples TRBV6-1 to TRBJ1-3, with D unresolved. The CDR3 is 16 residues long. Trimming left V 2 bases short and J 0 bases short, with 11 bases between. CDR1 MNHNS and CDR2 SASEGT come from the germline V gene. CDR3 nucleotide sequence: TGTGCCAGCAGTGAACTACCTGGGAACTCTGGAAACACCATATATTTT. Amino acids: CASSELPGNSGNTIYF.

This chain joins TRBV10-1 and TRBJ2-2; a weak D match, TRBD2 (6 bases). V lost 5 bases to trimming and J lost 7 bases, with 14 bases between them. The CDR3 contains 14 residues. Germline-derived CDR1 and CDR2 are WNHNN and SYGVQD (reference sequence). CDR3 coding DNA: TGCGCCAGCAGTCCGGGACTGCATAACGGGGAGCTGTTTTTT. Its protein is CASSPGLHNGELFF.

The sample holds a few counts of this clonotype. The J gene is TRBJ1-2, the V gene TRBV15; D call uncertain. Germline V gives CDR1 LNHNV, CDR2 YYDKDF (reference sequence). Trimming took 0 bases from V and 4 from J, leaving 12 bases between them. This CDR3 region has 15 residues. The CDR3 sequence: CATSRDRTAPYGYTF. The CDR3 DNA follows: TGTGCCACCAGCAGAGACCGGACGGCTCCCTATGGCTACACCTTC.

V and J are TRBV5-5 and TRBJ1-2, with a tentative D call TRBD1 (5 bases). There are 14 residues in the CDR3. The ends were cut back, 2 bases at V and 4 bases at J, with 12 bases in the middle. From germline, CDR1 is SGHKS and CDR2 YYEKEE (reference sequence). CDR3 amino acids: CASSFEGWTYGYTF. In nucleotides, the CDR3 is TGTGCCAGCAGCTTCGAGGGGTGGACCTATGGCTACACCTTC. Together with reference TRBV5-5 and TRBJ1-2, the CDR3 gives the full variable domain: DAGVTQSPTHLIKTRGQQVTLRCSPISGHKSVSWYQQVLGQGPQFIFQYYEKEERGRGNFPDRFSARQFPNYSSELNVNALLLGDSALYLCASSFEGWTYGYTFGSGTRLTVV.

CDR3 protein: CASSHSPLWKRGGTDTQYF. In DNA, the CDR3 is TGTGCCAGCAGCCACAGCCCCCTGTGGAAGAGGGGCGGCACAGATACGCAGTATTTT. V usage is TRBV7-8 and J usage is TRBJ2-3; the D call may be TRBD1 or TRBD2 (5 bases each). There are 19 residues in the CDR3. The ends were cut back, 5 bases at V and 1 base at J, with 25 bases in the middle. Germline-derived CDR1 and CDR2 are SGHVS and FQNEAQ.

There are a few counts of this clonotype. The rearrangement uses TRBV5-1 and TRBJ2-7; a possible D gene is TRBD1 (6 bases). CDR1 SGHRS and CDR2 YFSETQ come from the germline V gene. Trimming left V 8 bases short and J 3 bases short, with 21 bases between. The CDR3 is 15 amino acids. CDR3 loop: CASSETGTQNYEQYF. CDR3 in DNA: TGCGCCAGTAGCGAAACCGGGACACAGAACTACGAGCAGTACTTC.

This clonotype was counted a few times. The chain carries TRBV5-1 and TRBJ1-1, with no clear D. V lost 4 bases, J lost 8 bases, and 21 bases lay in between. The germline V gene encodes CDR1 SGHRS and CDR2 YFSETQ. The CDR3 totals 15 residues. CDR3 in DNA: TGCGCCAGCAGCATAACCGACTTCTTACCCACCGAAGCTTTCTTT. Amino acids: CASSITDFLPTEAFF. The full variable domain, with the rest looked up from reference TRBV5-1 and TRBJ1-1, is KAGVTQTPRYLIKTRGQQVTLSCSPISGHRSVSWYQQTPGQGLQFLFEYFSETQRNKGNFPGRFSGRQFSNSRSEMNVSTLELGDSALYLCASSITDFLPTEAFFGQGTRLTVV.

This chain links TRBV12-3 or TRBV12-4 with TRBJ1-4, with no clear D. The V end lost 7 bases, the J end lost 7 bases, and 16 bases lay between the germline ends. The CDR3 is 14 residues long. The CDR3 sequence: CASTQVRVGEKLFF. CDR3 nucleotides: TGTGCCAGCACCCAAGTCCGAGTGGGTGAAAAACTGTTTTTT.

This clonotype showed up many times. The chain has TRBV20-1 and TRBJ2-7; 7 bases match TRBD2. J lost 1 base, V lost 6 bases, and 6 bases had no gene match. The germline V gene has CDR1 DFQATT and CDR2 SNEGSKA (reference sequence). The CDR3 is 13 amino acids. CDR3 sequence (DNA): TGCAGTGCCCTGGAAGCGGGGTCCTACGAGCAGTACTTC. Translated, it gives CSALEAGSYEQYF.

This clonotype was found many times. V is TRBV6-5 and J is TRBJ1-1; D is undetermined. This CDR3 has 16 amino acids. Trimming shortened V by 4 bases and J by 1 base, and 16 bases separated the two germline ends. The germline V gene encodes CDR1 MNHEY and CDR2 SVGAGI. The DNA of the CDR3 is TGTGCCAGCAGTTTCCCTCCTACTGGGGAGAACACTGAAGCTTTCTTT. Translating it yields CASSFPPTGENTEAFF.

At least ten counts were recorded for this clonotype. The DNA of the CDR3 is TGCAGTGCTAGAGATTCGGGAGGGAACTCACCCCTCCACTTT. Translated, it gives CSARDSGGNSPLHF. The V call is TRBV20-1, the J call TRBJ1-6, with no clear D. The CDR3 spans 14 residues. The ends were cut back, 0 bases at V and 10 bases at J, with 13 bases in the middle. Germline V gives CDR1 DFQATT, CDR2 SNEGSKA (reference sequence).

The chain links TRBV18 to TRBJ2-1; D uncertain. Trimming took off 4 bases at V and 1 base at J, with 11 bases between the two ends. CDR1 and CDR2 from the germline V gene are KGHSH and LQKENI. The CDR3 runs 15 residues. The CDR3 coding sequence is TGTGCCAGCTCACTATCGATTGTTTCCTACAATGAGCAGTTCTTC. Amino acid sequence: CASSLSIVSYNEQFF.

The J gene is TRBJ2-7, the V gene TRBV29-1; 11 nucleotides align to TRBD1. This CDR3 region has 14 residues. The junction had 9 bases not matched to a gene; V was cut back by 2 bases and J by 9 bases. Per germline, CDR1 SQVTM and CDR2 ANQGSEA. CDR3 residues: CSVEIGQGASVQYF. The CDR3 DNA is TGCAGCGTTGAAATTGGACAGGGGGCATCGGTGCAGTACTTC.

The chain combines TRBV10-3 with TRBJ2-1; D may be TRBD2 (7 bases). The CDR3 length is 16 residues. Trimming stripped 10 bases from V and 3 bases from J, with 22 bases between. Germline assignment: CDR1 ENHRY and CDR2 SYGVKD. CDR3 in amino acids: CATRINERGHYNEQFF. The CDR3, as DNA: TGTGCCACCCGGATCAATGAGCGGGGACACTACAATGAGCAGTTCTTC.

This clonotype was detected only a few times. The chain has TRBV20-1 and TRBJ1-2; 7 nucleotides line up with TRBD1. Germline CDR1 DFQATT, CDR2 SNEGSKA (reference sequence). The J segment lost 8 bases and the V segment lost 5 bases, leaving 5 bases of the junction unmatched. This CDR3 contains 11 residues. The CDR3 spells CSAPTGDGYTF. CDR3 DNA: TGCAGTGCTCCAACAGGGGACGGCTACACCTTC.

This clonotype showed up just a few times. The chain joins TRBV27 to TRBJ2-3, with D unclear. V was shortened by 0 bases and J by 11 bases, with 18 bases between the two germline ends. The germline CDR1 and CDR2 sequences are MNHEY and SMNVEV (reference sequence). This CDR3 is built from 15 residues. The CDR3 nucleotides are TGTGCCAGCAGTTTATCAAAGACAATCGCAGTTCGGCAGTATTTT. Protein: CASSLSKTIAVRQYF.

This clonotype was counted at least ten times. The chain couples TRBV6-1 to TRBJ2-4; the D call may be TRBD1 or TRBD2 (5 bases each). Germline V CDR1 and CDR2: MNHNS, SASEGT. V lost 7 bases to trimming and J lost 7 bases, with 20 bases between them. CDR3 length: 15 amino acids. Here the CDR3 reads CASMEMGLGENIQYF. The CDR3 DNA follows: TGTGCCAGCATGGAAATGGGGCTTGGGGAGAACATTCAGTACTTC.

In this sample, this clonotype turned up once. The chain joins TRBV6-1 to TRBJ2-3; D unresolved. The CDR3 extends over 15 amino acids. V was clipped by 4 bases and J by 1 base, with 12 bases between them. The V gene's germline CDR1 is MNHNS and CDR2 SASEGT. The CDR3: CASSATHSGTDTQYF. CDR3 sequence (DNA): TGTGCCAGCAGTGCGACACACTCAGGCACAGATACGCAGTATTTT.

The V gene is TRBV12-3 or TRBV12-4, the J gene TRBJ2-4, with D maybe TRBD2 (5 bases). V was pared by 8 bases and J by 1 base, with 12 bases between. CDR3 size: 14 residues. CDR3 coding DNA: TGTGCCAGCCGAGGGTCTGGGGCCAAAAACATTCAGTACTTC. Its translation: CASRGSGAKNIQYF.

CDR3 nucleotide sequence: TGCAGTGCTATAAAACGGGGCTACACTACCCTAGAGACCCAGTACTTC. This gives the protein CSAIKRGYTTLETQYF. This rearrangement joins TRBV20-1 to TRBJ2-5; D possibly matches TRBD1 or TRBD2 (5 bases each). There are 16 residues in the CDR3. Trimming stripped 4 bases from V and 4 bases from J, with 22 bases between. From germline, CDR1 is DFQATT and CDR2 SNEGSKA (reference sequence).

This clonotype appeared many times. The rearrangement links TRBV3-1 to TRBJ2-1; D is unclear. The CDR3 extends over 13 amino acids. Germline CDR1 and CDR2: LGHDT and YNNKEL (reference sequence). Trimming pared 2 bases from V and 3 bases from J, leaving 5 bases between. CDR3 sequence (DNA): TGTGCCAGCAGCCAAACGGTCTACAATGAGCAGTTCTTC. It codes for CASSQTVYNEQFF.

This clonotype was counted only a few times. The chain is built from TRBV6-5 and TRBJ2-5, with D hard to call. CDR3 length equals 12 residues. V lost 6 bases and J 4 bases, leaving 9 bases between the germline ends. Germline CDR1 is MNHEY and CDR2 is SVGAGI. In DNA form, the CDR3 reads TGTGCCAGCAGACGAGACCGAGAGACCCAGTACTTC. Translation: CASRRDRETQYF.

This clonotype showed up just a few times. The chain combines TRBV6-1 with TRBJ2-7; D is perhaps TRBD1 (6 bases). This CDR3 contains 16 residues. Germline assignment: CDR1 MNHNS and CDR2 SASEGT. V lost 4 bases and J lost 0, with 16 bases in between. This chain's CDR3 is CASSVSGAYHSYEQYF. The CDR3 region has the DNA TGTGCCAGCAGTGTATCAGGGGCCTACCACTCCTACGAGCAGTACTTC.

The chain couples TRBV27 to TRBJ2-5; TRBD2 agrees at 12 bases. This CDR3 comprises 15 residues. Looked up from germline, CDR1 is MNHEY and CDR2 is SMNVEV (reference sequence). V lost 6 bases, J lost 5 bases, and 7 bases stayed unmatched. The CDR3 DNA follows: TGTGCCAGCAGGGCGACTAGCGGGAGAGGCGAGACCCAGTACTTC. It yields the protein CASRATSGRGETQYF.

This clonotype was observed a few times. This chain uses TRBV7-9 with TRBJ2-3; D is possibly TRBD1 or TRBD2 (5 bases each). The V gene lost 7 bases and the J gene lost 1 base, with 18 bases spanning the gap. The CDR3 consists of 16 residues. Germline-derived CDR1 and CDR2 are SEHNR and FQNEAQ (reference sequence). This CDR3 reads CASTLRWGSRTDTQYF. DNA of the CDR3: TGTGCCAGCACCCTAAGGTGGGGGAGCCGCACAGATACGCAGTATTTT.

The chain carries TRBV20-1 and TRBJ1-1; 9 bases fit TRBD1. Germline trimming cut 4 bases from V and 2 bases from J; bases unmatched to any gene: 5. The CDR3 runs to 14 residues. CDR1 and CDR2 (germline): DFQATT, SNEGSKA (reference sequence). CDR3 residues: CSATRQGGNTEAFF. CDR3 nucleotides: TGCAGTGCTACCCGACAGGGGGGTAACACTGAAGCTTTCTTT.

The table lists this clonotype with a few counts. The junction differs from germline at one of its ends, possibly a read error. The chain links TRBV20-1 to TRBJ2-3; 12 bases match TRBD2. This CDR3 spans 17 amino acids. Per the germline V gene, CDR1 is DFQATT and CDR2 is SNEGSKA (reference sequence). CDR3 region: CCARASGRAGSTDTQYF. CDR3 in DNA: TGCTGTGCTAGAGCTAGCGGGAGGGCCGGTAGCACAGATACGCAGTATTTT.

This clonotype was seen a handful of times. The CDR3: CASSPALRGLEQYF. In DNA, the CDR3 is TGTGCCAGCAGTCCGGCCCTTAGGGGCCTCGAGCAGTACTTC. This sequence joins TRBV27 and TRBJ2-7; possible D gene TRBD1, 5 bases. The CDR3 is 14 residues long. From germline, CDR1 is MNHEY and CDR2 SMNVEV (reference sequence). V was clipped by 5 bases and J by 6 bases, with 17 bases between them.

This chain uses TRBV5-1 with TRBJ2-7; 8 nucleotides align to TRBD1. CDR3 size: 15 residues. The germline V gene encodes CDR1 SGHRS and CDR2 YFSETQ. Unmatched junction bases numbered 7, after V lost 1 base and J lost 4 bases. The CDR3 region has the DNA TGCGCCAGCAGCTTGAGTCAGGGGGCATCTTACGAGCAGTACTTC. Translated: CASSLSQGASYEQYF.

This clonotype was seen only a few times. The CDR3 DNA reads as TGTGCCAGCAGCTTAAAGTCGGACAGGTCCTACGAGCAGTACTTC. Translating gives CASSLKSDRSYEQYF. This chain uses TRBV7-2 with TRBJ2-7; TRBD1 aligns across 7 bases. Germline CDR1 is SGHTA and CDR2 is FQGNSA. This CDR3 has 15 amino acids. V shed 2 bases, J shed 1 base, and the junction held 5 bases outside the gene matches.

The chain is built from TRBV30 and TRBJ1-1; D is unclear. Per germline, CDR1 GTSNPN and CDR2 SVGIG (reference sequence). The V and J ends lost 3 bases and 4 bases respectively, with 9 bases between them. This CDR3 is built from 12 residues. The CDR3 spells CAWSLKGTEAFF. CDR3 coding DNA: TGTGCCTGGAGCCTCAAAGGCACTGAAGCTTTCTTT.

This clonotype has more than one count but fewer than ten. The rearrangement joins TRBV12-5 to TRBJ1-5; D ambiguous. CDR1 LGHNT and CDR2 FRNRAP come from the germline V gene. Trimming shortened V by 0 bases and J by 6 bases, and 3 bases separated the two germline ends. The CDR3 consists of 12 residues. CDR3 in DNA: TGTGCTAGTGGTTTGGTCCGTCAGCCCCAGCATTTT. The encoded protein is CASGLVRQPQHF.